These 30 T cell receptor beta chains share one sample of origin, sequenced in a study of cytomegalovirus exposure and HLA in healthy donors. 60 Vbeta and 13 Jbeta primers were used in PCR. Produced via immunoSEQ multiplex PCR; TCRdb's table is partial and in-frame only. Of about 130,000 clones in the sample, 75% were seen once. The sample taken for sequencing was PBMCs. Every receptor here comes from a man younger than 45 in good health and CMV-seronegative.

The chain couples TRBV18 to TRBJ1-4, with D perhaps TRBD1 (5 bases). Germline values: CDR1 KGHSH, CDR2 LQKENI. Trimming cost V 0 bases and J 8 bases, with 10 bases left between them. CDR3 length: 14 amino acids. For the CDR3, the DNA is TGTGCCAGCTCACCACCGGGACTGGTCGAAAAACTGTTTTTT. It specifies CASSPPGLVEKLFF. The full variable domain, its missing parts supplied by reference TRBV18 and TRBJ1-4, is NAGVMQNPRHLVRRRGQEARLRCSPMKGHSHVYWYRQLPEEGLKFMVYLQKENIIDESGMPKERFSAEFPKEGPSILRIQQVVRGDSAAYFCASSPPGLVEKLFFGSGTQLSVL.

The rearrangement uses TRBV27 and TRBJ1-1; perhaps TRBD1 as D (5 bases). CDR1 is MNHEY, CDR2 SMNVEV, per germline (reference sequence). The CDR3 loop spans 13 amino acids. V lost 7 bases to trimming and J lost 6 bases, with 15 bases between them. The CDR3 loop reads CASTSGLRAEAFF. The CDR3 nucleotides are TGTGCCAGCACCTCAGGGCTCCGGGCTGAAGCTTTCTTT.

The rearrangement uses TRBV6-6 and TRBJ1-5; 7 bases are a match to TRBD1. CDR3 length: 15 residues. Germline assignment: CDR1 MNHNY and CDR2 SVGAGI (reference sequence). The V segment lost 6 bases and the J segment 7 bases; nucleotides outside the gene matches: 12. This CDR3 is CASRANTGAGQPQHF. The CDR3 DNA sequence: TGTGCCAGCAGAGCAAATACAGGGGCAGGACAGCCCCAGCATTTT.

The chain links TRBV9 to TRBJ1-4; D unclear. The CDR3 covers 17 residues. Germline lookup yields CDR1 SGDLS and CDR2 YYNGEE. Trimming left V 2 bases short and J 5 bases short, with 19 bases between. CDR3 nucleotides: TGTGCCAGCAGCGTCTCGTATGGGAAGTCGGGAAATGAAAAACTGTTTTTT. Translation gives CASSVSYGKSGNEKLFF.

V and J are TRBV10-3 and TRBJ2-2; TRBD2 agrees at 7 bases. The CDR3 is 15 residues long. CDR1 ENHRY and CDR2 SYGVKD come from the germline V gene. Trimming removed 5 bases from V and 4 bases from J; junction bases left unmatched: 7. The CDR3 bases are TGTGCCATCAGTATTACCGGGACTACCACCGGGGAGCTGTTTTTT. Protein product: CAISITGTTTGELFF.

The chain is built from TRBV5-6 and TRBJ1-4; D is possibly TRBD1 (6 bases). The CDR3 length is 14 residues. Germline loops: CDR1 SGHDT, CDR2 YYEEEE. V was pared by 2 bases and J by 8 bases, with 13 bases between. The CDR3 DNA reads TGTGCCAGCAGCTTCAGGGGAAGTTTCGAAAAACTGTTTTTT. Translation gives CASSFRGSFEKLFF.

CDR3 protein: CAWSGGRAGEQYF. The CDR3 region has the DNA TGTGCCTGGAGTGGTGGGAGGGCCGGCGAGCAGTACTTC. The chain recombines TRBV30 with TRBJ2-7, with 7 bases lining up with TRBD2. Unmatched junction bases numbered 6, after V lost 1 base and J lost 6 bases. CDR3 size: 13 residues. Germline V CDR1 and CDR2: GTSNPN, SVGIG (reference sequence).

The rearrangement uses TRBV6-6 and TRBJ2-5, with 7 bases matching TRBD1. This CDR3 contains 13 residues. The germline V gene encodes CDR1 MNHNY and CDR2 SVGAGI (reference sequence). With 8 bases clipped from V and 2 bases from J, the junction kept 5 bases outside the gene matches. The CDR3 reads CASSWDRQETQYF. As DNA, the CDR3 is TGTGCCAGCTCTTGGGACAGACAAGAGACCCAGTACTTC.

This clone was seen just once. The chain combines TRBV29-1 with TRBJ2-3, with TRBD2 matching 8 bases. The germline V gene encodes CDR1 SQVTM and CDR2 ANQGSEA. The V gene end was trimmed by 3 bases and the J gene end by 0 bases; junction bases not matched to a gene: 5. The CDR3 spans 15 residues. The DNA for the CDR3 is TGCAGCGTTGATGGGGCTAGCGGGAGCACAGATACGCAGTATTTT. It encodes CSVDGASGSTDTQYF.

This sequence joins TRBV21-1 and TRBJ1-1. TRBV21-1 is marked as a pseudogene. The CDR3 runs to 11 residues. Here the CDR3 reads CASSKRLAAFF. CDR3 coding DNA: TGTGCCAGCAGCAAAAGACTTGCAGCTTTCTTT.

This clone was seen at least ten times. J is TRBJ2-1 and V is TRBV7-3, with 14 bases identical to TRBD2. V trimming: 5 bases; J trimming: 2 bases; junction bases outside the gene matches: 5. CDR3 size: 17 residues. Looked up from germline, CDR1 is SGHTA and CDR2 is FQGTGA. The CDR3 is CASSPGTSGSAYNEQFF. CDR3 DNA sequence: TGTGCCAGCAGCCCCGGGACTAGCGGGAGTGCCTACAATGAGCAGTTCTTC.

V and J are TRBV18 and TRBJ1-1; 7 nucleotides agree with TRBD1. CDR1 and CDR2 from the germline V gene are KGHSH and LQKENI. The CDR3 extends over 16 amino acids. V was pared by 3 bases and J by 4 bases, with 11 bases of the junction left unmatched. DNA for the CDR3: TGTGCCAGCTCACCCGACACAGGGGCGTCGGCCACTGAAGCTTTCTTT. Its protein is CASSPDTGASATEAFF.

The chain recombines TRBV28 with TRBJ1-1; no firm D call. The CDR3 totals 14 residues. CDR1 is MDHEN and CDR2 is SYDVKM in the germline V gene. V shed 2 bases and J shed 1 base, with 8 bases lying between them. The CDR3 here is CASSLEARNTEAFF. The CDR3 DNA is TGTGCCAGCAGTTTAGAGGCGCGGAACACTGAAGCTTTCTTT.

The V gene is TRBV15, the J gene TRBJ2-3, with no clear D. This CDR3 is 14 amino acids long. Germline CDR1 is LNHNV and CDR2 is YYDKDF (reference sequence). The V end was cut by 0 bases, the J end by 6 bases, with 10 bases between. This CDR3 reads CATSREEQVDTQYF. Here the CDR3 DNA reads TGTGCCACCAGCAGAGAAGAGCAAGTTGATACGCAGTATTTT.

The J gene is TRBJ2-1, the V gene TRBV7-9; D perhaps matches TRBD2 (7 bases). CDR1 is SEHNR, CDR2 FQNEAQ, per germline (reference sequence). This CDR3 is built from 13 residues. Trimming stripped 7 bases from V and 3 bases from J, with 10 bases between. CDR3: CASTGGRYNEQFF. CDR3 DNA sequence: TGTGCCAGCACCGGGGGGCGCTACAATGAGCAGTTCTTC.

In its sample, this clone was seen once. CDR3 nucleotide sequence: TGTGCCAGCAGTTACTCGGGGGCTGGGGGTCCCGGGGAGCTGTTTTTT. It encodes CASSYSGAGGPGELFF. The chain carries TRBV6-5 and TRBJ2-2; D is possibly TRBD1 (6 bases). Germline lookup yields CDR1 MNHEY and CDR2 SVGAGI. V lost 0 bases to trimming and J lost 6 bases, with 14 bases between them. The CDR3 is made up of 16 amino acids.

This clone was seen only a few times. The rearrangement uses TRBV7-2 and TRBJ2-1; no reliable D call. Germline CDR1 SGHTA, CDR2 FQGNSA. The CDR3 sequence is 15 residues long. Trimming stripped 5 bases from V and 9 bases from J, with 20 bases between. CDR3 DNA sequence: TGTGCCAGCAGCCCCCTCAAGTCCGTAAGGAGTGAGCAGTTCTTC. Its translation: CASSPLKSVRSEQFF.

The J gene is TRBJ2-7, the V gene TRBV25-1; D is unresolved. Germline V gene sequence: CDR1 MGHDK, CDR2 SYGVNS. V lost 6 bases and J lost 4, with 7 bases in between. The CDR3 totals 11 residues. The DNA for the CDR3 is TGTGCCAGCAGCGGAGAATACGAGCAGTACTTC. Protein sequence: CASSGEYEQYF.

On this clone: The sample carries other DNA sequences with the same CDR3. This sequence joins TRBV2 and TRBJ2-7; 7 nucleotides agree with TRBD1. Germline-derived CDR1 and CDR2 are SNHLY and FYNNEI. J lost 2 bases, V lost 4 bases, and 2 bases had no gene match. The CDR3 length is 13 residues. CDR3 region: CASSVQGPYEQYF. CDR3 nucleotides: TGTGCCAGCAGTGTACAGGGGCCCTACGAGCAGTACTTC.

The genes are TRBV9 and TRBJ2-2, with D possibly TRBD2 on 6 matching bases. Germline-derived CDR1 and CDR2 are SGDLS and YYNGEE. The ends were cut back, 4 bases at V and 2 bases at J, with 12 bases in the middle. The CDR3 runs to 15 residues. Here the CDR3 DNA reads TGTGCCAGCAGCCCTGGGACTCCCAACACCGGGGAGCTGTTTTTT. Its translation: CASSPGTPNTGELFF.

The chain recombines TRBV28 with TRBJ1-4, with 8 bases that match TRBD1. V shed 7 bases, J shed 7 bases, and the junction held 8 bases outside the gene matches. This CDR3 region has 14 residues. The germline V gene has CDR1 MDHEN and CDR2 SYDVKM. The CDR3 sequence is CASMIGTGGEKLFF. In DNA, the CDR3 is TGTGCCAGCATGATCGGGACAGGAGGTGAAAAACTGTTTTTT.

This clone was seen many times. V is TRBV28 and J is TRBJ2-1; D is undetermined. The CDR3 spans 11 residues. CDR1 is MDHEN and CDR2 is SYDVKM in the germline V gene. The ends were cut back, 3 bases at V and 9 bases at J, with 6 bases in the middle. The CDR3 bases are TGTGCCAGCAGTTTCTTCAGTGAGCAGTTCTTC. Protein: CASSFFSEQFF.

V usage is TRBV30 and J usage is TRBJ2-7; TRBD1 matches 7 bases. Looked up from germline, CDR1 is GTSNPN and CDR2 is SVGIG (reference sequence). V trimming: 7 bases; J trimming: 2 bases; junction bases outside the gene matches: 2. This CDR3 comprises 11 residues. This chain's CDR3 is CASGTAYEQYF. DNA for the CDR3: TGTGCCTCAGGGACAGCCTACGAGCAGTACTTC.

The chain joins TRBV7-8 to TRBJ1-3; no firm D call. This CDR3 region has 12 residues. Germline CDR1 and CDR2: SGHVS and FQNEAQ. V was pared by 1 base and J by 5 bases, with 3 bases between. Here the CDR3 reads CASSLDRNTIYF. Written as DNA, the CDR3 is TGTGCCAGCAGCTTAGACAGAAACACCATATATTTT.

This chain links TRBV11-2 with TRBJ2-1, with D possibly TRBD2 on 5 matching bases. CDR1 and CDR2 from the germline V gene are SGHAT and FQNNGV. Deletions cut 2 bases from V and 3 bases from J, with 20 bases between. This CDR3 is 18 amino acids long. The CDR3 DNA is TGTGCCAGCAGCTTACGGCACGGAGAGCGGATAAGCTACAATGAGCAGTTCTTC. Protein sequence: CASSLRHGERISYNEQFF.

The chain carries TRBV7-2 and TRBJ2-1; weak D call: TRBD2 (5 bases). Germline V CDR1 and CDR2: SGHTA, FQGNSA. V lost 0 bases to trimming and J lost 0 bases, with 18 bases between them. The CDR3 totals 19 residues. The chain's CDR3 is CASSLAGGYAASSYNEQFF. The CDR3 nucleotides are TGTGCCAGCAGCTTAGCCGGCGGGTACGCGGCCTCCTCCTACAATGAGCAGTTCTTC. Full variable domain (remainder filled in from reference TRBV7-2 and TRBJ2-1): GAGVSQSPSNKVTEKGKDVELRCDPISGHTALYWYRQSLGQGLEFLIYFQGNSAPDKSGLPSDRFSAERTGGSVSTLTIQRTQQEDSAVYLCASSLAGGYAASSYNEQFFGPGTRLTVL.

The chain carries TRBV19 and TRBJ2-1; D is possibly TRBD2 (6 bases). With 5 bases removed from V and 9 bases from J, the gap between germline ends came to 14 bases. Germline values: CDR1 LNHDA, CDR2 SQIVND (reference sequence). The CDR3 has 13 residues. The CDR3 here is CASSPLVGSEQFF. CDR3 DNA sequence: TGTGCCAGTAGTCCACTAGTCGGGAGTGAGCAGTTCTTC.

The chain is built from TRBV10-3 and TRBJ2-2; TRBD1 matches 7 bases. Trimming at V came to 5 bases and at J to 3 bases, leaving 6 bases not matched to a gene. Per the germline V gene, CDR1 is ENHRY and CDR2 is SYGVKD. There are 15 residues in the CDR3. The CDR3 spells CAISRVGGDTGELFF. The CDR3 nucleotides read TGTGCCATCAGTAGGGTAGGGGGCGACACCGGGGAGCTGTTTTTT.

The V call is TRBV28, the J call TRBJ1-1, with TRBD1 identical over 8 bases. Germline CDR1 MDHEN, CDR2 SYDVKM. V trimming: 6 bases; J trimming: 4 bases; junction bases outside the gene matches: 10. CDR3 length: 15 amino acids. CDR3 protein: CASSTQGAQGTEAFF. The CDR3 DNA reads TGTGCCAGCAGCACCCAGGGGGCGCAAGGCACTGAAGCTTTCTTT. Looking up the rest from reference TRBV28 and TRBJ1-1 gives the full variable domain: DVKVTQSSRYLVKRTGEKVFLECVQDMDHENMFWYRQDPGLGLRLIYFSYDVKMKEKGDIPEGYSVSREKKERFSLILESASTNQTSMYLCASSTQGAQGTEAFFGQGTRLTVV.

This clone was counted between two and nine times. The identical CDR3 is also encoded by other nucleotide sequences in the sample. The V call is TRBV7-2, the J call TRBJ1-2; perhaps TRBD1 as D (5 bases). Germline V gene lookup returns CDR1 SGHTA and CDR2 FQGNSA. This CDR3 region has 13 residues. Trimming stripped 1 base from V and 5 bases from J, with 8 bases between. This chain's CDR3 is CASSLGGVYGYTF. DNA for the CDR3: TGTGCCAGCAGCTTAGGGGGCGTATATGGCTACACCTTC.